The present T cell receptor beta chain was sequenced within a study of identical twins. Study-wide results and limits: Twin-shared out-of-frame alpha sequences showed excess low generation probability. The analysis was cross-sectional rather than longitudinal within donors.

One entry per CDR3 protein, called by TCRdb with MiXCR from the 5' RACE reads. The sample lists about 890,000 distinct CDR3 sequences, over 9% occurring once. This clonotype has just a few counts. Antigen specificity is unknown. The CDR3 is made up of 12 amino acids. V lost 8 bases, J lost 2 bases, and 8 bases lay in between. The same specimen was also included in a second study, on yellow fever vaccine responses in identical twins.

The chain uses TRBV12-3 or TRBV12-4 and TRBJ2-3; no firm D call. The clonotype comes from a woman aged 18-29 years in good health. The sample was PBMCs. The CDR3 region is CASCELTDTQYF. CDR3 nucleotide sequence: TGTGCCAGCTGTGAACTCACAGATACGCAGTATTTT.